This entry describes one T cell receptor beta chain. The source of the sample is a study of blood T cell repertoires in COVID-19. As for the study in general: Samples of COVID-19 (acute and convalescent) were obtained from the United States, Italy and Spain. In each case, the material was cDNA or gDNA derived from T cells, B-cell-depleted T cells, or PBMCs.

V was pared by 2 bases and J by 8 bases, with 9 bases between. Germline V gives CDR1 SGHAT, CDR2 FQNNGV. This CDR3 contains 12 residues. Original processing methods: Amplified reference gene primers provided the basis for estimating nucleated cell counts. The assay was immunoSEQ multiplex PCR, and TCRdb's table has in-frame clones only and misses some. Clone size and V and J calls were adopted from that table, with D and trimming inferred from the DNA. Of 350,000 to 450,000 clones in the sample, approximately 90% were seen once. Sequencing was carried out using peripheral blood. V usage is TRBV11-2 and J usage is TRBJ1-1; the D gene is possibly TRBD1 (6 bases). The source is a middle-aged woman with COVID-19, enrolled during active disease. Written as DNA, the CDR3 is TGTGCCAGCAGCTTAATCGGGACAGAAGCTTTCTTT. Its protein product is CASSLIGTEAFF.